This TCR beta chain is drawn from a study of T-cell reconstitution after alpha-beta-depleted transplantation in children. TCRbeta library construction was performed incorporating unique molecular identifiers. TCRdb re-called the PCR reads through MiXCR, storing one row per CDR3 protein. Of roughly 100,000 distinct CDR3 sequences listed, around 6.1% are singletons. Germline V gene data show CDR1 as SEHNR and CDR2 as FQNEAQ (reference sequence). V shed 5 bases and J 4 bases; nucleotides not matched to a gene: 7. The length of the CDR3 is 14 residues. Study results and caveats: One year after transplant, T-cell counts and diversity came mostly from newly produced T cells. Some patients' high day-60 TCRbeta diversity was attributed to recipient cells surviving conditioning.

There are many counts of this clonotype. Its antigen is undetermined. This specimen consisted of PBMCs, mostly from graft donor cells, obtained 60 days after TCRalphabeta/CD19-depleted stem cell transplant. J is TRBJ1-1 and V is TRBV7-9; 7 positions agree with TRBD1. This receptor was obtained from a female patient under 10 years old who had a stem cell transplant for Fanconi anemia, so the T cells may come from the graft donor. CDR3 residues: CASSQGQSSTEAFF. The DNA for the CDR3 is TGTGCCAGCAGCCAGGGACAGTCGAGCACTGAAGCTTTCTTT.